Below, one T cell receptor (beta chain) is given with its context. In the original analysis: Reference gene primer amplification gave nucleated cell count estimates. The table came from immunoSEQ multiplex PCR; TCRdb's copy has only in-frame clones and leaves some out. Clone size and V and J calls were adopted from that table, with D and trimming inferred from the DNA. The sample includes 340,000 or so clones, around nine tenths of them seen just once. The record originates from a study of blood T cell repertoires in COVID-19. The overall study: T cells, B-cell-depleted T cells, or PBMCs provided the cDNA or gDNA that served as material.

Deletions cut 3 bases from V and 6 bases from J, with 12 bases between. CDR3 length: 15 amino acids. The V gene's germline CDR1 is SGHAT and CDR2 FQNNGV. The sequencing input was peripheral blood. The V call is TRBV11-2, the J call TRBJ1-6; a possible D gene is TRBD1 (5 bases). This clonotype originated in a man aged 50 to 60 with active or convalescent COVID-19. The chain's CDR3 is CASSFLGEVNSPLHF. Here the CDR3 DNA reads TGTGCCAGCAGCTTCCTAGGGGAGGTTAATTCACCCCTCCACTTT.